This entry lists 18 T cell receptor beta chains sequenced from one sample in a study of brain T cells in children with intractable seizures. TCRdb's copy holds only in-frame clones and misses some; the assay was immunoSEQ multiplex PCR. The sample has around 340,000 clones, roughly 93% seen once. Time point of the sample: blood from clinic visit 5 months post-surgery; TSC patient then seizure free. This sample comprised peripheral blood, obtained roughly 5 months after surgery. The receptors were gathered from a boy under two years old with tuberous sclerosis and intractable seizures.

This rearrangement joins TRBV6-1 to TRBJ2-2, with 7 bases lining up with TRBD1. V shed 2 bases and J 7 bases; nucleotides not matched to a gene: 10. This CDR3 region has 16 residues. The germline CDR1 and CDR2 sequences are MNHNS and SASEGT. The CDR3 region has the DNA TGTGCCAGCAGTGAATCCCGACAGGGTGGCATCGGGGAGCTGTTTTTT. This sequence encodes CASSESRQGGIGELFF.

This chain connects TRBV27 to TRBJ2-5; tentatively, D is TRBD1 (6 bases). The germline gives CDR1 MNHEY, CDR2 SMNVEV (reference sequence). Trimming removed 6 bases from V and 4 bases from J, with 9 bases in between. The CDR3 covers 12 residues. This CDR3 is CASSPDRETQYF. Written as DNA, the CDR3 is TGTGCCAGCAGCCCGGACAGAGAGACCCAGTACTTC.

As concerns this clone: This same CDR3 is encoded by further DNA sequences in the sample. V gene TRBV12-3 or TRBV12-4 combines with J gene TRBJ1-2; D not resolved. The CDR3 is made up of 12 amino acids. Trimming removed 3 bases from V and 0 bases from J, with 2 bases in between. The CDR3: CASSFTNYGYTF. The CDR3, as DNA: TGTGCCAGCAGTTTCACTAACTATGGCTACACCTTC.

Written as DNA, the CDR3 is TGTGCCAGCAGGCGGGAGGGGGCGTCCTACGAGCAGTACTTC. It specifies CASRREGASYEQYF. The J gene is TRBJ2-7, the V gene TRBV2; TRBD2 agrees at 9 bases. Germline loops: CDR1 SNHLY, CDR2 FYNNEI. The J segment lost 1 base and the V segment lost 6 bases, leaving 4 bases of the junction unmatched. This CDR3 region has 14 residues.

The rearrangement joins TRBV4-2 to TRBJ1-2; D uncertain. This CDR3 spans 15 amino acids. CDR1 and CDR2 from the germline V gene are LGHNA and YNFKEQ. V lost 4 bases, J lost 7 bases, and 19 bases lay in between. This CDR3 is CASSPTLPLRSGYTF. The CDR3, as DNA: TGTGCCAGCAGCCCCACGCTCCCTCTCAGGAGTGGCTACACCTTC.

The rearrangement joins TRBV7-8 to TRBJ2-7; TRBD1 matches at 9 bases. The V gene's germline CDR1 is SGHVS and CDR2 FQNEAQ. This CDR3 comprises 16 residues. The trim removed 0 bases at V and 2 bases at J, leaving 5 bases unmatched. The CDR3 DNA reads as TGTGCCAGCAGCTTAGCTGGGGACAGGGTCCCCTACGAGCAGTACTTC. Protein sequence: CASSLAGDRVPYEQYF.

Turning to this clone: Other DNA sequences within the sample encode an identical CDR3. This chain joins TRBV30 and TRBJ1-5; D ambiguous. The CDR3 is 14 residues long. V lost 0 bases and J 2 bases, leaving 8 bases between the germline ends. The V gene's germline CDR1 is GTSNPN and CDR2 SVGIG (reference sequence). The CDR3 spells CAWSVGQGNQPQHF. In DNA form, the CDR3 reads TGTGCCTGGAGTGTAGGGCAGGGCAATCAGCCCCAGCATTTT.

The chain couples TRBV27 to TRBJ2-1; the match to TRBD2 covers 7 bases. This CDR3 is built from 16 residues. V was clipped by 6 bases and J by 0 bases; unmatched bases: 8. CDR1 and CDR2 from the germline V gene are MNHEY and SMNVEV (reference sequence). The CDR3 is CASSTTSPSSYNEQFF. CDR3 DNA sequence: TGTGCCAGCAGCACGACTAGCCCGAGCTCCTACAATGAGCAGTTCTTC.

The genes are TRBV30 and TRBJ2-5; D gene unclear. The CDR3 covers 11 residues. The germline V and J ends were trimmed by 3 bases and 4 bases, with 6 bases remaining between them. Germline V gives CDR1 GTSNPN, CDR2 SVGIG (reference sequence). CDR3 coding DNA: TGTGCCTGGAGCGCGACAGAGACCCAGTACTTC. Amino acid sequence: CAWSATETQYF.

On this clone: Other DNA variants within this sample encode the same CDR3. The chain employs TRBV12-3 or TRBV12-4 and TRBJ1-2; TRBD1 might be the D (5 bases). Trimming pared 3 bases from V and 3 bases from J, leaving 8 bases between. This CDR3 spans 13 amino acids. CDR3 nucleotides: TGTGCCAGCAGTTTGGGGGGGGACTATGGCTACACCTTC. Translating it yields CASSLGGDYGYTF.

This clone appeared a single time. This chain uses TRBV7-6 with TRBJ2-7, with TRBD2 matching 7 bases. There are 15 residues in the CDR3. In germline, CDR1 is SGHVS, CDR2 FNYEAQ. The V segment lost 1 base and the J segment 0 bases; nucleotides outside the gene matches: 3. CDR3: CASSLEGGGSYEQYF. CDR3 DNA: TGTGCCAGCAGCTTAGAGGGCGGGGGCTCCTACGAGCAGTACTTC.

The chain's CDR3 is CASSARDSSNQPQHF. The CDR3 coding sequence is TGCGCCAGCAGCGCCCGGGACAGTAGCAATCAGCCCCAGCATTTT. The chain carries TRBV4-1 and TRBJ1-5, with 7 bases aligning to TRBD1. After removal of 5 bases from V and 0 bases from J, the junction contained 4 bases not matched to a gene. In germline, CDR1 is MGHRA, CDR2 YSYEKL. The CDR3 length is 15 residues.

The J gene is TRBJ1-4, the V gene TRBV6-5, with D hard to call. The CDR3 is 13 amino acids. Trimming took off 6 bases at V and 8 bases at J, with 13 bases between the two ends. From germline, CDR1 is MNHEY and CDR2 SVGAGI. The CDR3 loop is CASSRTVGEKLFF. The DNA of the CDR3 is TGTGCCAGCAGCCGGACCGTCGGGGAAAAACTGTTTTTT.

This chain links TRBV24-1 with TRBJ2-5; the D call may be TRBD1 or TRBD2 (6 bases each). Germline V gives CDR1 KGHDR, CDR2 SFDVKD. V shed 10 bases and J shed 5 bases, with 16 bases lying between them. CDR3 length equals 13 residues. CDR3 protein: CATGGGGTETQYF. The CDR3 DNA reads TGTGCCACGGGGGGCGGCGGGACGGAGACCCAGTACTTC.

The rearrangement links TRBV6-5 to TRBJ1-1; D uncertain. This CDR3 is 11 amino acids long. V was trimmed by 8 bases and J by 8 bases, leaving 12 bases between them. Germline CDR1 is MNHEY and CDR2 is SVGAGI. DNA of the CDR3: TGTGCCAGCTCCATACCAACGGAAGCTTTCTTT. Protein: CASSIPTEAFF.

This clone was counted only a few times. Other DNA sequences of this sample code for an identical CDR3. The chain links TRBV30 to TRBJ1-2; unclear D gene. The ends were cut back, 1 base at V and 8 bases at J, with 8 bases in the middle. This CDR3 region has 11 residues. Germline V lookup: CDR1 GTSNPN, CDR2 SVGIG (reference sequence). DNA for the CDR3: TGTGCCTGGAGTGCAGGTGGAGGCTACACCTTC. This sequence encodes CAWSAGGGYTF.

This clone has just one count. The chain links TRBV5-4 to TRBJ1-3; D is possibly TRBD1 (5 bases). Per germline, CDR1 SGHNT and CDR2 YYREEE (reference sequence). This CDR3 comprises 15 residues. V gave up 4 bases and J gave up 0 bases, with 11 bases separating them. The CDR3, as DNA: TGTGCCAGCAGCCCCGGAGGGGACTCTGGAAACACCATATATTTT. Translation: CASSPGGDSGNTIYF.

The V gene is TRBV5-1, the J gene TRBJ1-1, with D uncertain. V was pared by 2 bases and J by 3 bases, with 8 bases between. The CDR3 contains 13 residues. Germline CDR1 reads SGHRS; CDR2 reads YFSETQ. This CDR3 reads CASSFRADTEAFF. As DNA, the CDR3 is TGCGCCAGCAGCTTTCGGGCGGACACTGAAGCTTTCTTT.